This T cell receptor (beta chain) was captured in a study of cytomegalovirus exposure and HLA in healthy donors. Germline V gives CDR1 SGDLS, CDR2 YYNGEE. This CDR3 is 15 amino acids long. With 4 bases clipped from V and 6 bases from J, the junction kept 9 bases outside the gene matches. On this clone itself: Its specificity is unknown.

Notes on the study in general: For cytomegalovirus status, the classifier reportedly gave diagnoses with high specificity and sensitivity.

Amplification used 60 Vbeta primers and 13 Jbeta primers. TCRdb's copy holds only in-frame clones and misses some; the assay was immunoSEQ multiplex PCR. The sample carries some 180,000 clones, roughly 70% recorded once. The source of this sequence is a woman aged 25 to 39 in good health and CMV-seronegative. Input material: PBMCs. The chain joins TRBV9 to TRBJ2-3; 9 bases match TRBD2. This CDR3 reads CASSPEAGGPDTQYF. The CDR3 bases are TGTGCCAGCAGCCCCGAGGCGGGAGGGCCTGATACGCAGTATTTT.